This passage covers 31 T cell receptor beta chains from one sample sequenced in a study of OX40 agonist ivuxolimab in advanced cancers. Assay: immunoSEQ multiplex PCR; the TCRdb copy retains only in-frame clones and omits some. The sample records some 74,000 clones, under 95% being singletons. Here the sequenced sample was CD4+ or CD8+ T cells sorted from blood, taken in a trial of the OX40 agonist ivuxolimab. These receptors all stem from an adult with an advanced solid tumor such as melanoma, head and neck, liver or kidney cancer.

The genes are TRBV11-3 and TRBJ2-1; a possible D gene is TRBD1 (7 bases). The germline gives CDR1 SGHNT, CDR2 YENEEA. The CDR3 sequence is 15 residues long. The V end lost 5 bases, the J end lost 1 base, and 12 bases lay between the germline ends. CDR3: CASSGPGGSYNEQFF. The CDR3 DNA is TGTGCCAGCAGCGGTCCAGGGGGGTCCTACAATGAGCAGTTCTTC. The full variable domain, its missing parts supplied by reference TRBV11-3 and TRBJ2-1, is EAGVVQSPRYKIIEKKQPVAFWCNPISGHNTLYWYLQNLGQGPELLIRYENEEAVDDSQLPKDRFSAERLKGVDSTLKIQPAELGDSAVYLCASSGPGGSYNEQFFGPGTRLTVL.

The CDR3 DNA follows: TGTGCCAGCAGCCCCCGGGACAGGGGAACCGGGGAGCTGTTTTTT. Encoded protein: CASSPRDRGTGELFF. V is TRBV11-3 and J is TRBJ2-2; 10 bases align to TRBD1. V trimming: 5 bases; J trimming: 5 bases; junction bases outside the gene matches: 5. The CDR3 has 15 amino acids. CDR1 and CDR2 from the germline V gene are SGHNT and YENEEA.

The gene calls are TRBV30 and TRBJ1-5, with 7 positions matching TRBD1. The V and J ends lost 2 bases and 6 bases, in that order; junction bases with no gene match: 4. This CDR3 has 13 amino acids. Germline loops: CDR1 GTSNPN, CDR2 SVGIG (reference sequence). CDR3 region: CAWSRQGGQPQHF. The CDR3 DNA reads TGTGCCTGGAGTCGGCAGGGGGGTCAGCCCCAGCATTTT.

The chain has TRBV27 and TRBJ1-3; D is uncertain. CDR1 and CDR2 (germline): MNHEY, SMNVEV (reference sequence). CDR3 length: 13 residues. The germline V and J ends were trimmed by 3 bases and 4 bases, with 7 bases remaining between them. This CDR3 reads CASSFTQGNTIYF. In DNA form, the CDR3 reads TGTGCCAGCAGTTTCACTCAAGGAAACACCATATATTTT.

The chain links TRBV6-4 to TRBJ2-5; D might be TRBD1 or TRBD2, each matching 6 bases. CDR1 is MRHNA and CDR2 is SNTAGT in the germline V gene. Deletions cut 0 bases from V and 5 bases from J, with 7 bases between. The CDR3 consists of 13 residues. The CDR3 reads CASSDSGGETQYF. The CDR3 DNA is TGTGCCAGCAGTGACTCGGGGGGCGAGACCCAGTACTTC.

V gene TRBV10-3 combines with J gene TRBJ2-5; perhaps D is TRBD1 or TRBD2 (5 bases each). The CDR3 spans 16 residues. The ends were cut back, 3 bases at V and 5 bases at J, with 19 bases in the middle. Germline V lookup: CDR1 ENHRY, CDR2 SYGVKD. The CDR3 coding sequence is TGTGCCATCAGTGAAAGGGACCGGATCGGGGCGGAGACCCAGTACTTC. It encodes CAISERDRIGAETQYF.

J is TRBJ2-1 and V is TRBV19, with D unclear. Trimming shortened V by 2 bases and J by 3 bases, and 11 bases separated the two germline ends. This CDR3 contains 15 residues. Looked up from germline, CDR1 is LNHDA and CDR2 is SQIVND (reference sequence). DNA for the CDR3: TGTGCCAGTAGTATAAGTGGAGAGTACTACAATGAGCAGTTCTTC. It is translated as CASSISGEYYNEQFF.

The chain carries TRBV5-1 and TRBJ2-7; 13 nucleotides match TRBD2. The V gene's germline CDR1 is SGHRS and CDR2 YFSETQ. V was clipped by 4 bases and J by 6 bases; unmatched bases: 4. This CDR3 comprises 14 residues. The CDR3 DNA reads TGCGCCAGCAGCCGGACTAGCGGGAGTGGCGAGCAGTACTTC. Residues: CASSRTSGSGEQYF. Looking up the rest from reference TRBV5-1 and TRBJ2-7 gives the full variable domain: KAGVTQTPRYLIKTRGQQVTLSCSPISGHRSVSWYQQTPGQGLQFLFEYFSETQRNKGNFPGRFSGRQFSNSRSEMNVSTLELGDSALYLCASSRTSGSGEQYFGPGTRLTVT.

J is TRBJ2-6 and V is TRBV7-9; 9 bases match TRBD1. Germline assignment: CDR1 SEHNR and CDR2 FQNEAQ (reference sequence). CDR3 length: 18 amino acids. With 5 bases clipped from V and 0 bases from J, the junction kept 8 bases outside the gene matches. The CDR3 nucleotides are TGTGCCAGCAGCCACGGGACAGGGCTACTCTCTGGGGCCAACGTCCTGACTTTC. Its protein product is CASSHGTGLLSGANVLTF. Full variable domain (missing parts from reference TRBV7-9 and TRBJ2-6): DTGVSQNPRHKITKRGQNVTFRCDPISEHNRLYWYRQTLGQGPEFLTYFQNEAQLEKSRLLSDRFSAERPKGSFSTLEIQRTEQGDSAMYLCASSHGTGLLSGANVLTFGAGSRLTVL.

This clone was counted once. This rearrangement joins TRBV6-1 to TRBJ2-5; 7 positions agree with TRBD1. The J call may be faulty, since TRBJ2-7 better matches the DNA end. The CDR3 length is 13 residues. CDR1 and CDR2 (germline): MNHNS, SASEGT. The CDR3, as DNA: TGTGCCAGCAGAAGACAGGGTCCCTACGAGCAGTACTTC. Translated: CASRRQGPYEQYF.

The V gene is TRBV30, the J gene TRBJ1-1; the D is unclear. The CDR3 is 13 residues long. V was pared by 2 bases and J by 8 bases, with 15 bases between. Per the germline V gene, CDR1 is GTSNPN and CDR2 is SVGIG (reference sequence). CDR3 bases: TGTGCCTGGAGTAGGATAATAATATCCGAAGCTTTCTTT. Translation: CAWSRIIISEAFF.

This sequence joins TRBV9 and TRBJ2-7, with TRBD2 matching over 8 bases. The CDR3 is 14 amino acids. Trimming at V came to 3 bases and at J to 2 bases, leaving 4 bases not matched to a gene. CDR1 and CDR2 (germline): SGDLS, YYNGEE. The CDR3 coding sequence is TGTGCCAGCAGCGCTAGCGGGCGACCCTACGAGCAGTACTTC. As protein: CASSASGRPYEQYF.

A remark on this clone: It is unclear where the CDR3 begins or ends on the DNA, so no DNA is shown, and the CDR3 is as TCRdb lists it. This sequence joins TRBV21-1 and TRBJ1-3. TRBV21-1 is tagged as a pseudogene. Termini included, the CDR3 measures 16 amino acids. The CDR3 spells CASSKDRVGVGNTIYF.

This sequence joins TRBV9 and TRBJ1-6; D not resolved. The CDR3 has 14 residues. The ends were cut back, 4 bases at V and 7 bases at J, with 12 bases in the middle. Germline values: CDR1 SGDLS, CDR2 YYNGEE. CDR3 nucleotides: TGTGCCAGCAGCCAAGACGGGTCAAATTCACCCCTCCACTTT. Translating it yields CASSQDGSNSPLHF.

The genes are TRBV19 and TRBJ2-1; no definite D call. The CDR3 is 13 amino acids. V gave up 2 bases and J gave up 5 bases, with 7 bases separating them. Germline V gives CDR1 LNHDA, CDR2 SQIVND (reference sequence). Written as DNA, the CDR3 is TGTGCCAGTAGTATAACGGCGGACAATGAGCAGTTCTTC. This translates into CASSITADNEQFF.

The genes are TRBV6-5 and TRBJ1-1; D is possibly TRBD1 (5 bases). Trimming left V 4 bases short and J 1 base short, with 10 bases between. The germline CDR1 and CDR2 sequences are MNHEY and SVGAGI. The CDR3 has 14 amino acids. The CDR3 is CASSFPDTNTEAFF. CDR3 DNA sequence: TGTGCCAGCAGTTTCCCGGACACGAACACTGAAGCTTTCTTT.

The V call is TRBV5-1, the J call TRBJ1-5; tentatively, D is TRBD1 (5 bases). Trimming stripped 0 bases from V and 4 bases from J, with 11 bases between. Germline V gene lookup returns CDR1 SGHRS and CDR2 YFSETQ. There are 15 residues in the CDR3. CDR3 sequence (DNA): TGCGCCAGCAGCTTGGGGGCAGGGAAGAATCAGCCCCAGCATTTT. Translating it yields CASSLGAGKNQPQHF.

This chain joins TRBV2 and TRBJ2-7; a possible D gene is TRBD2 (6 bases). The CDR3 length is 14 residues. Per the germline V gene, CDR1 is SNHLY and CDR2 is FYNNEI. Trimming took 3 bases from V and 3 from J, leaving 12 bases between them. CDR3 DNA sequence: TGTGCCAGCAGTGATGGTTTGGGGGGCTACGAGCAGTACTTC. Encoded protein: CASSDGLGGYEQYF.

The rearrangement uses TRBV29-1 and TRBJ2-2; 8 bases align to TRBD2. CDR3 size: 15 residues. V dropped 3 bases and J dropped 5; count of bases not matched to a gene: 8. The germline CDR1 and CDR2 sequences are SQVTM and ANQGSEA. CDR3 loop: CSVEVVAGGTGELFF. In DNA, the CDR3 is TGCAGCGTTGAGGTGGTGGCGGGGGGAACCGGGGAGCTGTTTTTT.

CDR3 protein: CASSEGSGQGTNEQFF. As DNA, the CDR3 is TGTGCCAGCAGTGAAGGGTCGGGACAGGGTACAAATGAGCAGTTCTTC. The chain links TRBV6-1 to TRBJ2-1; 9 bases are shared with TRBD1. This CDR3 comprises 16 residues. The germline V gene has CDR1 MNHNS and CDR2 SASEGT. J was trimmed by 7 bases and V by 1 base; bases with no gene match: 8.

CDR3 coding DNA: TGTGCCAGCTCTATTGGTTTCGATGAGCAGTTCTTC. It specifies CASSIGFDEQFF. This rearrangement joins TRBV2 to TRBJ2-1; D is unclear. The germline V and J ends were trimmed by 8 bases and 8 bases, with 13 bases remaining between them. Germline values: CDR1 SNHLY, CDR2 FYNNEI. The CDR3 consists of 12 residues.

CDR3 coding DNA: TGTGCCAGCAGCTTAGTGGGGAGAAGGCAGGACTCCTACGAGCAGTACTTC. Translating it yields CASSLVGRRQDSYEQYF. The chain carries TRBV7-9 and TRBJ2-7; weak D call: TRBD2 (5 bases). The CDR3 runs to 17 residues. V shed 1 base and J shed 0 bases, with 16 bases lying between them. In germline, CDR1 is SEHNR, CDR2 FQNEAQ (reference sequence).

V and J are TRBV30 and TRBJ1-5, with D possibly TRBD1 on 6 matching bases. This CDR3 has 14 amino acids. The germline CDR1 and CDR2 sequences are GTSNPN and SVGIG (reference sequence). Between the trimmed V and J ends, which lost 4 bases and 6 bases, there was a span of 16 bases. In DNA, the CDR3 is TGTGCCTGGAACCGGGACATCCTTAGTCAGCCCCAGCATTTT. It specifies CAWNRDILSQPQHF.

The CDR3 sequence: CATSRDTSGHSDTQYF. CDR3 DNA: TGTGCCACCAGCAGAGATACGTCGGGTCATTCGGATACGCAGTATTTT. The chain links TRBV15 to TRBJ2-3; no clear D gene. Germline V gives CDR1 LNHNV, CDR2 YYDKDF (reference sequence). This CDR3 spans 16 amino acids. Between the trimmed V and J ends, which lost 0 bases and 6 bases, there was a span of 16 bases. The full variable domain, its missing parts supplied by reference TRBV15 and TRBJ2-3, is DAMVIQNPRYQVTQFGKPVTLSCSQTLNHNVMYWYQQKSSQAPKLLFHYYDKDFNNEADTPDNFQSRRPNTSFCFLDIRSPGLGDTAMYLCATSRDTSGHSDTQYFGPGTRLTVL.

The rearrangement uses TRBV25-1 and TRBJ2-5; D is unresolved. Germline V gene sequence: CDR1 MGHDK, CDR2 SYGVNS. The CDR3 runs 14 residues. V lost 2 bases, J lost 1 base, and 8 bases lay in between. CDR3 sequence reads: CASSEPGLQETQYF. CDR3 nucleotides: TGTGCCAGCAGTGAACCGGGCCTCCAAGAGACCCAGTACTTC.

This chain links TRBV2 with TRBJ2-5, with D uncertain. The CDR3 runs 12 residues. The V gene lost 5 bases and the J gene lost 3 bases, with 7 bases spanning the gap. Looked up from germline, CDR1 is SNHLY and CDR2 is FYNNEI. The CDR3 bases are TGTGCCAGCAGTCGGACGGAAGAGACCCAGTACTTC. This codes for CASSRTEETQYF.

This chain connects TRBV7-2 to TRBJ1-2; D gene ambiguous. The germline gives CDR1 SGHTA, CDR2 FQGNSA. The length of the CDR3 is 16 residues. V was shortened by 4 bases and J by 1 base, with 16 bases between the two germline ends. The CDR3 here is CASSSRGVTNNYGYTF. The CDR3 bases are TGTGCCAGCAGCTCCCGAGGCGTTACTAATAACTATGGCTACACCTTC.

The chain employs TRBV7-9 and TRBJ2-2; 8 positions agree with TRBD2. The CDR3 extends over 16 amino acids. V trimming: 2 bases; J trimming: 0 bases; junction bases outside the gene matches: 2. CDR1 and CDR2 (germline): SEHNR, FQNEAQ (reference sequence). DNA of the CDR3: TGTGCCAGCAGCTTAACGGGGGGGCCGAACACCGGGGAGCTGTTTTTT. Protein: CASSLTGGPNTGELFF.

The gene calls are TRBV5-8 and TRBJ2-7, with D hard to call. The CDR3 runs 14 residues. Germline loops: CDR1 SGHTS, CDR2 YDEGEE. Between the trimmed V and J ends, which lost 0 bases and 0 bases, there was a span of 7 bases. CDR3: CASSLEAASYEQYF. The CDR3 nucleotides read TGTGCCAGCAGCTTGGAGGCAGCCTCCTACGAGCAGTACTTC.

The chain is built from TRBV6-1 and TRBJ2-7; D is possibly TRBD1 (5 bases). This CDR3 has 12 amino acids. Germline V gene data show CDR1 as MNHNS and CDR2 as SASEGT. Trimming removed 7 bases at V and 6 bases at J, with 13 bases between. The CDR3 region is CASTDSISEQYF. The CDR3 DNA sequence: TGTGCCAGCACAGACAGCATCTCCGAGCAGTACTTC.

J is TRBJ2-7 and V is TRBV5-1; 8 bases fit TRBD1. V gave up 4 bases and J gave up 4 bases; unmatched junction bases: 10. This CDR3 has 15 amino acids. Germline V gives CDR1 SGHRS, CDR2 YFSETQ. The CDR3 DNA is TGCGCCAGCAGCCACGGGAACAGGGGGTCGTACGAGCAGTACTTC. Protein product: CASSHGNRGSYEQYF.